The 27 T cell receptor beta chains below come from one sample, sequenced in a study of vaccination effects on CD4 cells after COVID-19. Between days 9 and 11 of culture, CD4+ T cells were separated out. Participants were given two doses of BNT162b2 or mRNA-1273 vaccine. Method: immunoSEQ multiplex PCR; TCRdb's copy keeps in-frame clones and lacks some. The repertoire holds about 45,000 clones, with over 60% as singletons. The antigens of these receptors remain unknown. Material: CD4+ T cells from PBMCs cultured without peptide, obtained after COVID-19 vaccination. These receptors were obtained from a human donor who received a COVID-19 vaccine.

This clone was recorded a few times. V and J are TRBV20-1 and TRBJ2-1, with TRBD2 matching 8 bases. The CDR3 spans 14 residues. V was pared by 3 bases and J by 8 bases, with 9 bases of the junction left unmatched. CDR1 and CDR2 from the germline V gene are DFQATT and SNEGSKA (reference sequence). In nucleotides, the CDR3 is TGCAGTGCTAGTCGGATAGCGGGGCTCGATGAGCAGTTCTTC. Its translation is CSASRIAGLDEQFF.

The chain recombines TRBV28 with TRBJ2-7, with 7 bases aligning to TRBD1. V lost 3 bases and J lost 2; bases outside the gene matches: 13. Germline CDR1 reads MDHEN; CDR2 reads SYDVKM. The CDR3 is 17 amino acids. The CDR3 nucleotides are TGTGCCAGCAGTTTTCGTGACAGGGTCCCTTTTACCTACGAGCAGTACTTC. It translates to CASSFRDRVPFTYEQYF.

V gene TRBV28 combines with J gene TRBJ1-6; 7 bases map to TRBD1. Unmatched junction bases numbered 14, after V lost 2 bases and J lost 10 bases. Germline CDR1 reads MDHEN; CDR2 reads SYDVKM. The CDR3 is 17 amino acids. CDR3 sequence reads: CASSLRNRGPRGSPLHF. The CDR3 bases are TGTGCCAGCAGTTTAAGGAACAGGGGCCCACGGGGGTCACCCCTCCACTTT.

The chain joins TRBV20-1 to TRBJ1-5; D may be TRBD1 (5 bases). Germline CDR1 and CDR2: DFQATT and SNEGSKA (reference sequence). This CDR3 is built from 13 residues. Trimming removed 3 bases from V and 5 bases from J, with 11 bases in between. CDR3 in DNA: TGCAGTGCTAGTTCAGGGTGGTATCAGCCCCAGCATTTT. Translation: CSASSGWYQPQHF.

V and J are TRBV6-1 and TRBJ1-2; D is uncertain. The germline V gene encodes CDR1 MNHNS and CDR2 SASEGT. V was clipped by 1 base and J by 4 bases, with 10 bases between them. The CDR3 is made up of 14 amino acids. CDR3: CASSEGSKLYGYTF. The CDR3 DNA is TGTGCCAGCAGTGAAGGGAGCAAACTCTATGGCTACACCTTC.

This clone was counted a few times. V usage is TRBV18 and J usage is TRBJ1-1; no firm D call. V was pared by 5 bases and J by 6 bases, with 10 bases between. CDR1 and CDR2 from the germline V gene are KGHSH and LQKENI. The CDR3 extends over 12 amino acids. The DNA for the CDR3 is TGTGCCAGCTCAATGCTAGTGCCTGAAGCTTTCTTT. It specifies CASSMLVPEAFF.

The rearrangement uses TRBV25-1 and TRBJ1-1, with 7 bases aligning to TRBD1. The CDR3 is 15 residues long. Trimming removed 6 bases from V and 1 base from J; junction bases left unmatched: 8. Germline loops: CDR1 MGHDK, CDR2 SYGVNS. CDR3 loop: CASSWPGTANTEAFF. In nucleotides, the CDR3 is TGTGCCAGCAGCTGGCCTGGGACAGCGAACACTGAAGCTTTCTTT.

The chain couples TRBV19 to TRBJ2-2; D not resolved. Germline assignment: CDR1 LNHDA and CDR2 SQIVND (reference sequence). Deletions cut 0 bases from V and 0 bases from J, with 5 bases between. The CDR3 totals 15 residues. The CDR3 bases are TGTGCCAGTAGTATAGAAGCGACGAACACCGGGGAGCTGTTTTTT. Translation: CASSIEATNTGELFF.

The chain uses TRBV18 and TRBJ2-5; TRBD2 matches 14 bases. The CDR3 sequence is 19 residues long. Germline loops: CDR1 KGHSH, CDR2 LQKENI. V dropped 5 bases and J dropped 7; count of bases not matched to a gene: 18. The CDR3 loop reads CASSDSGTSGSAWRLTQYF. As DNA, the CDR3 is TGTGCCAGCTCAGACTCCGGGACTAGCGGGAGCGCCTGGCGGTTGACCCAGTACTTC.

The CDR3 spells CASSIQDDTEAFF. Written as DNA, the CDR3 is TGCGCCAGCAGCATACAGGACGACACTGAAGCTTTCTTT. The chain combines TRBV5-1 with TRBJ1-1; possibly TRBD1 for D (5 bases). In germline, CDR1 is SGHRS, CDR2 YFSETQ. The V gene lost 4 bases and the J gene lost 3 bases, with 10 bases spanning the gap. CDR3 length: 13 residues.

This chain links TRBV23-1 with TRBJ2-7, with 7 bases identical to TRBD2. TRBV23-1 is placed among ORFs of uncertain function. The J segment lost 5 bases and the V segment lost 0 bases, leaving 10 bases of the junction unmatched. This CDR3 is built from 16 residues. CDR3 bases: TGCGCCAGCAGTCAATCTGGCGGTAAGGCGGGGGACGAGCAGTACTTC. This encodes CASSQSGGKAGDEQYF.

CDR3 amino acids: CASSERAGGLADTQYF. The CDR3 DNA follows: TGTGCCAGCAGTGAAAGGGCGGGAGGATTGGCGGATACGCAGTATTTT. The rearrangement links TRBV2 to TRBJ2-3; 8 nucleotides align to TRBD2. Looked up from germline, CDR1 is SNHLY and CDR2 is FYNNEI. This CDR3 spans 16 amino acids. Trimming took 2 bases from V and 6 from J; bases not matched to a gene: 10.

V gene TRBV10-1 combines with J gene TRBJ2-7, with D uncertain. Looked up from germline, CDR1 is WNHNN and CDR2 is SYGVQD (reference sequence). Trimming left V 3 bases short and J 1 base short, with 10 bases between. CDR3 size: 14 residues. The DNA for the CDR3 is TGCGCCAGCAGTGACAGGTCGGTGTCCTACGAGCAGTACTTC. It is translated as CASSDRSVSYEQYF.

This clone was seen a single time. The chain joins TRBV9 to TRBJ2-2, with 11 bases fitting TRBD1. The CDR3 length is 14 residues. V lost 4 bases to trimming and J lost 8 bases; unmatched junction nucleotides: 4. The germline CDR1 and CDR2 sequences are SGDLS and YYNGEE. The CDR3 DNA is TGTGCCAGCAGCCGGACAGGGGGCAGGGGGGAGCTGTTTTTT. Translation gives CASSRTGGRGELFF. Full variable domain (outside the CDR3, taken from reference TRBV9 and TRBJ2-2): DSGVTQTPKHLITATGQRVTLRCSPRSGDLSVYWYQQSLDQGLQFLIQYYNGEERAKGNILERFSAQQFPDLHSELNLSSLELGDSALYFCASSRTGGRGELFFGEGSRLTVL.

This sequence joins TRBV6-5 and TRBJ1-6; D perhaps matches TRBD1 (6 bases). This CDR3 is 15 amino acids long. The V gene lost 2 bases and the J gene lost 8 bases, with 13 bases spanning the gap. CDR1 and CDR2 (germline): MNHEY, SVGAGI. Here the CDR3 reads CASSYGDMGDSPLHF. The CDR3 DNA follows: TGTGCCAGCAGTTACGGGGACATGGGAGATTCACCCCTCCACTTT.

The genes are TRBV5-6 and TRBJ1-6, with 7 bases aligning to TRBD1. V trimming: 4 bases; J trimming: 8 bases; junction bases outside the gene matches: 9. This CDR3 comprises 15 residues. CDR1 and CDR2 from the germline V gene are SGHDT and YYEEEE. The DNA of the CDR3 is TGTGCCAGCAGCAAGACAGGGCGGAGTGATTCACCCCTCCACTTT. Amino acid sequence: CASSKTGRSDSPLHF.

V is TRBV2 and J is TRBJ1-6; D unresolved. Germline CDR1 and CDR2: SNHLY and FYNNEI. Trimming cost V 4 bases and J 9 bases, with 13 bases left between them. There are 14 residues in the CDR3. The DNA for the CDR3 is TGTGCCAGCAGTGCGCAGACCATGGGTTCACCCCTCCACTTT. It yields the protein CASSAQTMGSPLHF.

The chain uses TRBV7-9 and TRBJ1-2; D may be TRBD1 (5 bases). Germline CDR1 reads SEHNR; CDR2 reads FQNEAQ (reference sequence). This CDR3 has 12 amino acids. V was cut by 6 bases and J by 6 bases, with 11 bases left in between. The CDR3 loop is CASSYTRDGYTF. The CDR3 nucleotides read TGTGCCAGCAGTTACACCAGGGATGGCTACACCTTC.

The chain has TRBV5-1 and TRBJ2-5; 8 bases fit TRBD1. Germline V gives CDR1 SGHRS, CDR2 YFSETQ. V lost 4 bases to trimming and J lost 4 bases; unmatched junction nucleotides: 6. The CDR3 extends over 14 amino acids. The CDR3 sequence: CASSPQTGAETQYF. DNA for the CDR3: TGCGCCAGCAGCCCCCAGACAGGGGCAGAGACCCAGTACTTC. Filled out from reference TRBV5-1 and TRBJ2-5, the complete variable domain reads KAGVTQTPRYLIKTRGQQVTLSCSPISGHRSVSWYQQTPGQGLQFLFEYFSETQRNKGNFPGRFSGRQFSNSRSEMNVSTLELGDSALYLCASSPQTGAETQYFGPGTRLLVL.

The CDR3 spells CASSTSSDNEQFF. The CDR3 bases are TGTGCCAGCAGTACCTCTAGCGACAATGAGCAGTTCTTC. The chain uses TRBV27 and TRBJ2-1, with a tentative D call TRBD2 (6 bases). The CDR3 contains 13 residues. The ends were cut back, 5 bases at V and 5 bases at J, with 10 bases in the middle. CDR1 MNHEY and CDR2 SMNVEV come from the germline V gene (reference sequence).

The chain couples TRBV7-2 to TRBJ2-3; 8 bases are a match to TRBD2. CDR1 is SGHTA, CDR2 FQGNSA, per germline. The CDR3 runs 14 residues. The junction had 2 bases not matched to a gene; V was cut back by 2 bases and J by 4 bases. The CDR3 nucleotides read TGTGCCAGCAGCTTAAGCGGGAGTCCAGATACGCAGTATTTT. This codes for CASSLSGSPDTQYF.

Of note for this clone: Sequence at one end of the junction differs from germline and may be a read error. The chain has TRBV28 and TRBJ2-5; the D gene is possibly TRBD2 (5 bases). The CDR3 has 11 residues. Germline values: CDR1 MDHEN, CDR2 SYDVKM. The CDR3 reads CASSSGSRTHF. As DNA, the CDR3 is TGTGCCAGCAGTTCCGGGTCCCGGACTCACTTC.

The CDR3 here is CASSLSWDEQFF. For the CDR3, the DNA is TGCGCCAGCAGCTTGTCGTGGGATGAGCAGTTCTTC. The chain recombines TRBV5-1 with TRBJ2-1; D remains unclear. In germline, CDR1 is SGHRS, CDR2 YFSETQ. The CDR3 length is 12 residues. Between the trimmed V and J ends, which lost 1 base and 8 bases, there was a span of 7 bases. The full variable domain, in which reference TRBV5-1 and TRBJ2-1 provide the parts outside the CDR3, is KAGVTQTPRYLIKTRGQQVTLSCSPISGHRSVSWYQQTPGQGLQFLFEYFSETQRNKGNFPGRFSGRQFSNSRSEMNVSTLELGDSALYLCASSLSWDEQFFGPGTRLTVL.

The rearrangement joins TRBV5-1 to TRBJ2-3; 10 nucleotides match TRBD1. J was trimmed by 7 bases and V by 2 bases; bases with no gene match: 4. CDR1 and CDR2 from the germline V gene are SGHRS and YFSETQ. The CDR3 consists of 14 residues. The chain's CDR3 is CASSLPGQGNTQYF. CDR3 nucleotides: TGCGCCAGCAGCTTACCGGGACAGGGGAATACGCAGTATTTT.

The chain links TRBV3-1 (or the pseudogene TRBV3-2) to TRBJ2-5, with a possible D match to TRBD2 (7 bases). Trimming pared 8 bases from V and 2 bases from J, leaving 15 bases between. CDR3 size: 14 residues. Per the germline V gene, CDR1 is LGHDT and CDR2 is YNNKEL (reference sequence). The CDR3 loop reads CASGGGHTQETQYF. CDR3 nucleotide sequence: TGTGCCAGCGGGGGGGGACACACGCAAGAGACCCAGTACTTC.

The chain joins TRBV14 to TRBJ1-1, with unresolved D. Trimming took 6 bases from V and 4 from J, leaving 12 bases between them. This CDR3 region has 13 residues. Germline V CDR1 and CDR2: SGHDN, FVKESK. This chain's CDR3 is CASRFAAGTEAFF. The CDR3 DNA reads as TGTGCCAGCAGGTTCGCCGCTGGCACTGAAGCTTTCTTT.

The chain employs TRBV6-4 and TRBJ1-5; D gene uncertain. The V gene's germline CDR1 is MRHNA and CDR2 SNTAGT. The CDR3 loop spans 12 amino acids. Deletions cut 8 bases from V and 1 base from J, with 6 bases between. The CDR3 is CASLLSNQPQHF. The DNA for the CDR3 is TGTGCCAGCCTTTTGAGCAATCAGCCCCAGCATTTT.